The clone carrying this T cell receptor (beta chain) was found a few times. The sample originates from a study of blood T cell repertoires in COVID-19. Overall study context: The origin of the acute and convalescent COVID-19 samples was the United States, Italy and Spain.

As handled by the study authors: Amplification with reference gene primers provided the estimates of nucleated cell counts. The protocol was immunoSEQ multiplex PCR, while the TCRdb copy is restricted to in-frame clones and leaves out a portion. V and J calls and clone size follow that table, whereas D and trimming were derived from the DNA. The profile shows 350,000 to 400,000 clones, 80% to 95% of them singletons. Participants were aged 18 to 89 years from 24 US areas. Exposed enrollees encountered a COVID-19 case at some point within 2 weeks before study entry. V lost 2 bases and J 5 bases, leaving 5 bases between the germline ends. The CDR3 runs 12 residues. Germline lookup yields CDR1 MNHNY and CDR2 SVGAGI (reference sequence).

V is TRBV6-6 and J is TRBJ2-3, with D perhaps TRBD1 (5 bases). This receptor was identified in a middle-aged woman who had been exposed to COVID-19. The sequenced sample consisted of PBMCs or T cells enriched from blood (not recorded which). Written as DNA, the CDR3 is TGTGCCAGCAGTTACGGACAAGATACGCAGTATTTT. Translating gives CASSYGQDTQYF.